The 9 T cell receptor beta chains given below trace back to one sample, sequenced in a study of cytomegalovirus exposure and HLA in healthy donors. In the PCR, 60 Vbeta and 13 Jbeta primers were used. Data came from immunoSEQ multiplex PCR; TCRdb stores just in-frame clones and leaves some out. The sample table includes 20,000 to 25,000 clones. Sequences were obtained from PBMCs. These receptors came from a man aged 55-75 years in good health and CMV-seropositive.

This chain's CDR3 is CATTRQSGSNQPQHF. The CDR3 bases are TGTGCCACCACCCGACAGTCGGGTAGCAATCAGCCCCAGCATTTT. V is TRBV6-1 and J is TRBJ1-5; a possible D gene is TRBD1 (5 bases). V lost 10 bases and J 0 bases, leaving 16 bases between the germline ends. There are 15 residues in the CDR3. Germline CDR1 MNHNS, CDR2 SASEGT.

The gene calls are TRBV9 and TRBJ2-1; 8 bases align to TRBD2. CDR3 length: 15 residues. Germline CDR1 and CDR2: SGDLS and YYNGEE. The trim removed 0 bases at V and 2 bases at J, leaving 1 base unmatched. CDR3 sequence reads: CASSVGSGTYNEQFF. Written as DNA, the CDR3 is TGTGCCAGCAGCGTAGGTAGCGGGACCTACAATGAGCAGTTCTTC.

As DNA, the CDR3 is TGTGCCAGCAGCCCCCTCTACGAGCAGTACTTC. This codes for CASSPLYEQYF. The genes are TRBV7-9 and TRBJ2-7; no clear D gene. V lost 5 bases and J 3 bases, leaving 5 bases between the germline ends. Germline CDR1 is SEHNR and CDR2 is FQNEAQ (reference sequence). The CDR3 runs 11 residues.

The chain recombines TRBV6-1 with TRBJ2-1; possible D gene TRBD2, 5 bases. CDR3 length: 15 residues. Germline lookup yields CDR1 MNHNS and CDR2 SASEGT. V lost 3 bases and J lost 5, with 14 bases in between. The CDR3: CASSDEGFPHNEQFF. For the CDR3, the DNA is TGTGCCAGCAGTGATGAGGGATTCCCACACAATGAGCAGTTCTTC.

As for this clone: The same CDR3 is also encoded by other DNA sequences in this sample. The J gene is TRBJ2-7, the V gene TRBV5-1; D possibly corresponds to TRBD1 (6 bases). V was trimmed by 4 bases and J by 4 bases, leaving 12 bases between them. This CDR3 comprises 13 residues. In germline, CDR1 is SGHRS, CDR2 YFSETQ. In DNA form, the CDR3 reads TGCGCCAGCAGCATCAGGGGAAGTTACGAGCAGTACTTC. Encoded protein: CASSIRGSYEQYF. Together with reference TRBV5-1 and TRBJ2-7, the CDR3 gives the full variable domain: KAGVTQTPRYLIKTRGQQVTLSCSPISGHRSVSWYQQTPGQGLQFLFEYFSETQRNKGNFPGRFSGRQFSNSRSEMNVSTLELGDSALYLCASSIRGSYEQYFGPGTRLTVT.

The chain links TRBV29-1 to TRBJ1-3, with unresolved D. The CDR3 is made up of 14 amino acids. The V gene lost 6 bases and the J gene lost 0 bases, with 12 bases spanning the gap. The V gene's germline CDR1 is SQVTM and CDR2 ANQGSEA. In nucleotides, the CDR3 is TGCAGCGTAACTGACTGGAGCTCTGGAAACACCATATATTTT. Translation: CSVTDWSSGNTIYF.

The chain links TRBV6-4 to TRBJ2-2; weak D call: TRBD2 (5 bases). Germline lookup yields CDR1 MRHNA and CDR2 SNTAGT. The V end lost 8 bases, the J end lost 3 bases, and 10 bases lay between the germline ends. The length of the CDR3 is 13 residues. DNA for the CDR3: TGTGCCAGCGCTGCAGCGGACACCGGGGAGCTGTTTTTT. Translating it yields CASAAADTGELFF.

The V gene is TRBV11-1, the J gene TRBJ2-7; 11 bases fit TRBD2. The germline V gene encodes CDR1 SGHAT and CDR2 FQDESV (reference sequence). The CDR3 loop spans 16 amino acids. V shed 4 bases, J shed 6 bases, and the junction held 11 bases outside the gene matches. As DNA, the CDR3 is TGTGCCAGCAGCTCCGGACTAGCGGGTGTTGGGCTCGAGCAGTACTTC. This encodes CASSSGLAGVGLEQYF.

The chain joins TRBV6-4 to TRBJ2-3; D gene uncertain. With 6 bases removed from V and 0 bases from J, the gap between germline ends came to 7 bases. The CDR3 is made up of 13 amino acids. In germline, CDR1 is MRHNA, CDR2 SNTAGT. The CDR3 protein is CASRTPSTDTQYF. In DNA, the CDR3 is TGTGCCAGCAGGACTCCTAGCACAGATACGCAGTATTTT.